This T cell receptor beta chain was recovered during a study of cytomegalovirus exposure and HLA in healthy donors. Overall study context: Early on, a data release was issued that held 85 million to 95 million unique TCRs from HLA-typed donors.

V was cut by 4 bases and J by 4 bases, with 7 bases left in between. The CDR3 consists of 12 residues. The germline gives CDR1 SGHNT, CDR2 YYREEE (reference sequence). Regarding this clone: Its specificity is not known.

Amplification used 60 Vbeta primers and 13 Jbeta primers. Data came from immunoSEQ multiplex PCR; TCRdb stores just in-frame clones and leaves some out. This sample yields 150,000 to 200,000 clones, of which about 80% are seen a single time; nearly 6.5% belongs to the top ten. Points from the study as a whole: The availability of immune exposure information extended only to CMV serostatus.

Sequenced material: PBMCs. The receptor was derived from a man aged 35 to 55 in good health and CMV-seropositive. This chain uses TRBV5-4 with TRBJ2-3, with D hard to call. This chain's CDR3 is CASSIAADTQYF. In nucleotides, the CDR3 is TGTGCCAGCAGCATCGCGGCAGATACGCAGTATTTT.